In this sample, the clone carrying this TCR beta chain turned up many times. The antigen is not known. The sample belongs to a study of T cells in Graves' hyperthyroidism and ophthalmopathy. Study findings and constraints: Ophthalmopathy and stable hyperthyroidism were separated by a 13 V-J model.

Thyroid ultrasound, orbital computed tomography, clinical symptoms, and serum thyroxine and TRAb underpinned diagnoses. Amplification targeted TCR beta CDR3 regions from RNA transcripts. First-round RT-PCR targeting the TCR CDR3 was performed with the HTBI primer set. One entry per CDR3 protein results from TCRdb running MiXCR on the multiplex PCR reads. The table has under 700,000 distinct CDR3 sequences, 16% seen once. The germline gives CDR1 SGDLS, CDR2 YYNGEE. The CDR3 is 17 residues long. V shed 4 bases and J 1 base; nucleotides not matched to a gene: 10. The TCR was taken from a young woman with Graves' hyperthyroidism. The chain is built from TRBV9 and TRBJ2-2; 7 bases fit TRBD2. What was sequenced was blood. CDR3 in DNA: TGTGCCAGCAGCATATACCCTAGCGGAAGGAACACCGGGGAGCTGTTTTTT. Translating gives CASSIYPSGRNTGELFF.